The clone carrying this TCR beta chain was observed once. Donors were ostensibly healthy at sampling, although undocumented immune exposures were probable. The PCR was carried out with 60 Vbeta primers and 13 Jbeta primers. Assay used: immunoSEQ multiplex PCR; TCRdb lists only in-frame clones, some missing. The table lists about 110,000 clones, over 60% of them singletons. This sample was included in a study of cytomegalovirus exposure and HLA in healthy donors. Trimming stripped 5 bases from V and 4 bases from J, with 15 bases between. Germline-derived CDR1 and CDR2 are SGHNT and YYREEE (reference sequence). The CDR3 extends over 14 amino acids.

The J gene is TRBJ1-1, the V gene TRBV5-4, with no clear D. This TCR was sampled from a woman between 18 and 29 years old in good health and CMV-seropositive. Sequenced: PBMCs. The CDR3, as DNA: TGTGCCAGCAGTTCCAGTGATCTTGGCACTGAAGCTTTCTTT. This codes for CASSSSDLGTEAFF.